This T cell receptor (beta chain) was recorded in a study of Ad26.COV2.S vaccination and SARS-CoV-2 variants. For the study at large: A COV1001 Ad26.COV2.S trial-arm participant provided the sample.

CDR3 size: 17 residues. The junction had 13 bases not matched to a gene; V was cut back by 3 bases and J by 6 bases. Germline-derived CDR1 and CDR2 are LGHNA and YSLEER. Findings and caveats of the study: Using TCR breadth and depth analyses may have led to underestimated total T cell responses. The authors reported substantial breadth in spike-specific CD8+ and CD4+ T cell responses after vaccination. People who got the vaccine had more spike-specific TCR breadth than people who got placebo.

As for treatment: roughly 18 received Ad26.COV2.S at low or high dose, single or two shots; about 5 received placebo; per-sample allocation not given. Material that was analyzed had been drawn on day 63 after the first vaccine or placebo injection. Libraries were prepared by immunoSEQ multiplex PCR; TCRdb keeps only in-frame clonotypes and omits some of them. The sample lists around 450,000 clones, approximately 90% occurring once. Turning to this clone: Its antigen is still unknown.

This chain uses TRBV4-3 with TRBJ2-2, with 7 bases identical to TRBD2. The starting material was peripheral blood, obtained in a trial of Ad26.COV2.S vaccine versus placebo. This clonotype was sampled from a person aged 18-60 years who received the Ad26.COV2.S COVID-19 vaccine or a placebo. CDR3 in amino acids: CASSHRLASMVAGELFF. CDR3 nucleotide sequence: TGCGCCAGCAGCCACAGACTAGCTAGCATGGTAGCCGGGGAGCTGTTTTTT.